This T cell receptor beta chain emerged from a study of PD-1 blockade in classical Hodgkin lymphoma. General study findings and limits: TCR diversity in CD4+, not CD8+, cells rose significantly by C4D1. Lower baseline TCR diversity marked trial partial responders and progressors.

For this clone: What it binds is not known.

Time point of the sample: cycle 4 day 1 (C4D1), after 5 to 7 weeks of nivolumab. Patients all relapsed after autologous stem cell transplantation, and there was variation in brentuximab vedotin exposure. Trimming cost V 4 bases and J 1 base, with 16 bases left between them. CDR1 and CDR2 from the germline V gene are GTSNPN and SVGIG (reference sequence). This CDR3 spans 16 amino acids. The protocol was immunoSEQ multiplex PCR, while the TCRdb copy is restricted to in-frame clones and leaves out a portion. Counted here are 30,000 to 50,000 clones, 70% to 80% occurring once; the ten biggest clones make up approximately 9.8%.

V gene TRBV30 combines with J gene TRBJ2-2; possible D gene TRBD2, 6 bases. The source was peripheral blood mononuclear cells (PBMCs), collected before the fourth cycle of nivolumab. The receptor's source is a human donor with classical Hodgkin lymphoma. DNA for the CDR3: TGTGCCTGGAAAAACTACCGGGACTTGAACACCGGGGAGCTGTTTTTT. Protein sequence: CAWKNYRDLNTGELFF.